The TCR beta chain under discussion was sequenced for a study of Ad26.COV2.S vaccination and SARS-CoV-2 variants (dated by TCRdb to the early 2020s). Regarding the research as a whole: Donors in the vaccine arm were drawn from COV1001, a phase I-IIa trial of Ad26.COV2.S in healthy adults that was multicentre, randomized, double-blind and placebo-controlled. Ad26.COV2.S was given intramuscularly at 5x10^10 or 1x10^11 viral particles, as a single shot or as two shots 56 days apart. TCRbeta repertoire sequencing served as the tool for gauging how specific and how broad the SARS-CoV-2-reactive T cell receptors were following Ad26.COV2.S vaccination. The TCR-sequenced set comprised around 30 samples: approximately 19 Ad26.COV2.S vaccine recipients, 5 placebo recipients and 8 SARS-CoV-2 convalescent individuals. Trial participants were randomized into five groups of five: low-dose or high-dose Ad26.COV2.S given once or twice, or placebo on both occasions. Investigators remained blinded to trial group allocation during experiments and outcome assessment.

The CDR3 goes from the cysteine to the phenylalanine over 14 residues. The DNA shown is the 42-base CDR3, in frame from base 1. From a lookup of the germline V gene, CDR1 and CDR2 are KGHSH and LQKENI. Details on this clone: The antigen it binds to is not known. A junction end diverges from the germline sequence, so it may reflect a read error.

Overall results and qualifications from the work: The authors noted that total T cell responses may have been underestimated by the TCR breadth and depth analyses. Vaccine and placebo recipients had comparable non-spike TCR breadth, which fits with the vaccine containing only spike. After vaccination, spike-specific CD8+ and CD4+ T cell responses were reported to show substantial breadth. The study was not powered for comparison of responses between vaccine doses or regimens. Compared with placebo recipients, Ad26.COV2.S recipients showed higher spike-specific TCR breadth (P = 0.0014).

TCRbeta CDR3 regions were sequenced with the immunoSEQ Assay. After extraction, genomic DNA underwent amplification by bias-controlled multiplex PCR, followed by high-throughput sequencing. Under the source paper's analysis protocol: To quantify the absolute abundance of each unique TCRbeta CDR3 region, sequences were collapsed and filtered. Usable DNA was measured by amplifying reference genes present in all nucleated cells, and TCRbeta template counts were normalized to that usable DNA to estimate T cell fraction. Repertoire TCRs were annotated as SARS-CoV-2-specific by exact matching of V gene, CDR3 amino acid sequence and J gene to a known reactive TCR set. The reference SARS-CoV-2 TCR set was obtained from MIRA and was filtered for enrichment in COVID-19-positive ImmuneCODE repertoires, whereby public or cross-reactive TCRs were removed. Using the MIRA antigens, annotated TCRs were further analysed by specific ORF or by position within an ORF. Breadth was defined as annotated unique rearrangements over total unique productive rearrangements; depth was the summed frequency of those rearrangements. Group comparisons of TCR breadth used two-sided Wilcoxon rank-sum tests. TCRdb obtained this table from immuneACCESS and retained in-frame rearrangements with V and J assigned. These tables miss some clones; where compared with another copy, unresolved V genes account for less than half of the shortfall, and the remainder is unexplained. The V and J calls and clone size were taken over from that table, and D and trimming were inferred from the DNA. This sample comprises 450,000 to 550,000 clones, roughly 89% of them detected only once. Clones ranked in the top ten supply over 2.5% of the sample.

Read against the paper, the sample's treatment or condition label means: 15 to 20 received Ad26.COV2.S at low or high dose, single or two shots; a few received placebo; per-sample allocation not given. For vaccine and placebo recipients, repertoires were sequenced using samples collected on day 63 after the first injection. In Cohort 1b, around 23 adults aged 18-55 years were enrolled at a single site in Boston, USA, between 29 July and 7 August 2020. As a vaccine, Ad26.COV2.S was a replication-incompetent adenovirus type 26 vector that expressed a prefusion-stabilized SARS-CoV-2 spike protein derived from the original Wuhan strain.

The sample was peripheral blood, taken in a trial of Ad26.COV2.S vaccine versus placebo. The source is a person aged 18-65 years who received the Ad26.COV2.S COVID-19 vaccine or a placebo. The V and J segments used are TRBV18 and TRBJ2-7; 10 central bases correspond to TRBD1. The nucleotides are TGTGCCAGCACACCGGGACAGGGGTCCTACGAGCAGTACTTC. It translates as CASTPGQGSYEQYF.